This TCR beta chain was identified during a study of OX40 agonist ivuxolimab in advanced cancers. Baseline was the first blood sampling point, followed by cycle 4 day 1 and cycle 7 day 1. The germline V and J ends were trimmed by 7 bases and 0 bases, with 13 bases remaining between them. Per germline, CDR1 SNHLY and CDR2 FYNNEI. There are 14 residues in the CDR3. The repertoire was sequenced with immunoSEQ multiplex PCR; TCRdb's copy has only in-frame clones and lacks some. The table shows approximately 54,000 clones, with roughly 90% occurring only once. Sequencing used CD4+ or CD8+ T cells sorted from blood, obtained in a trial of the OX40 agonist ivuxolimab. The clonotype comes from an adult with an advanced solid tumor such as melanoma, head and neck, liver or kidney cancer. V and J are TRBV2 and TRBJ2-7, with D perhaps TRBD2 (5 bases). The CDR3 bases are TGTGCCAGCACGAGGGCGGGTGCCTCCTACGAGCAGTACTTC. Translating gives CASTRAGASYEQYF. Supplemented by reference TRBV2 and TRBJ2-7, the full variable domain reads EPEVTQTPSHQVTQMGQEVILRCVPISNHLYFYWYRQILGQKVEFLVSFYNNEISEKSEIFDDQFSVERPDGSNFTLKIRSTKLEDSAMYFCASTRAGASYEQYFGPGTRLTVT.